The count of the clone carrying this T cell receptor (beta chain) is one. Its antigen is unknown. The CDR3 is made up of 17 amino acids. Germline-derived CDR1 and CDR2 are MNHEY and SVGAGI. Next came a second PCR, run for roughly 6 to 11 cycles, which used a sample-barcoded 5' primer along with a J-beta primer mix. Each CDR3 protein is one row after TCRdb ran MiXCR on the 5' RACE reads. The repertoire includes 700,000 or so distinct CDR3 sequences, 22% of them detected once, and around 22% sits in the top ten. These data originate in a study of blood T cells in healthy people across ages. Broader study findings: The study lacked donor CMV status, which possibly confounded expanded clonotype changes.

Drawing of peripheral blood yielded roughly 9.3 milliliters from each donor. The sample consisted of blood. The clonotype originates from a man aged 65 to 79 in good health. The chain joins TRBV6-5 to TRBJ2-1; TRBD1 matches at 7 bases. Gene TRBJ2-7 matches the end of the DNA better, so the J call may be wrong. The CDR3 protein is CASSYARGQQNSYEQYF. The CDR3 coding sequence is TGTGCCAGCAGTTACGCGAGGGGACAGCAAAACTCCTACGAGCAGTACTTC.